This paragraph covers one TCR beta chain sequence. Antigen: not known. Purified naive CD4+ T cells were depleted of CD25+ Tregs. The study, taken as a whole, reports: Tumor memory CD4+ T cell TCR gene usage clustered with blood and lymph node memory CD4+ cells and lymph node naive CD4+ cells.

Constant-region reverse primers amplified full-length variable regions, followed by semi-nested Nested Universal Primer A PCR. In TCRdb, the 5' RACE reads were re-called with MiXCR into one record per CDR3 protein. The table records some 45,000 distinct CDR3 sequences, roughly 28% of them present only once. The germline V gene has CDR1 SGHRS and CDR2 YFSETQ. The CDR3 length is 18 residues. After removal of 3 bases from V and 2 bases from J, the junction contained 13 bases not matched to a gene. The chain has TRBV5-1 and TRBJ2-3; 9 positions agree with TRBD1. The sample was naive CD4+ T cells sorted from blood. Subset reported: naive CD4+ T cells, CD4+CD45RA+CD25-. The clonotype originates from a female donor with breast cancer. The CDR3 DNA sequence: TGCGCCAGCAGCTACCGCTCCCTGGGACAGGGTTACACAGATACGCAGTATTTT. Translated: CASSYRSLGQGYTDTQYF.